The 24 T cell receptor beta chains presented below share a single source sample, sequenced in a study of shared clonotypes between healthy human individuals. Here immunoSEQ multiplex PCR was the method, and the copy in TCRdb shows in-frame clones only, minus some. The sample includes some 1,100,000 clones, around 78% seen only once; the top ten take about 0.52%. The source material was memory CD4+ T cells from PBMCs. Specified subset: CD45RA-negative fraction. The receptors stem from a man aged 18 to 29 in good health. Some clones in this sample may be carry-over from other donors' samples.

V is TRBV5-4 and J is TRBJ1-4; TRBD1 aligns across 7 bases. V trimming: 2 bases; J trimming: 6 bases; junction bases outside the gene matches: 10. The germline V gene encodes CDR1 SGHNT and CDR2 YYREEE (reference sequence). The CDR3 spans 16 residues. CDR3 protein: CASSLRQGVYYEKLFF. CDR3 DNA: TGTGCCAGCAGCTTAAGACAGGGAGTATATTATGAAAAACTGTTTTTT. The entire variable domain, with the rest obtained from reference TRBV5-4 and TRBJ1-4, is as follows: ETGVTQSPTHLIKTRGQQVTLRCSSQSGHNTVSWYQQALGQGPQFIFQYYREEENGRGNFPPRFSGLQFPNYSSELNVNALELDDSALYLCASSLRQGVYYEKLFFGSGTQLSVL.

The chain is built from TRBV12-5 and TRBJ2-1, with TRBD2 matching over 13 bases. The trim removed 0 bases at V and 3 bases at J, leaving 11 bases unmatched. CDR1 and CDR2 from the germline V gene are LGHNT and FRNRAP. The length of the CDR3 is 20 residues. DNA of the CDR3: TGTGCTAGTGGTTTGGTGACCCGAGGACTAGCGGGAGAGGACTACAATGAGCAGTTCTTC. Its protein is CASGLVTRGLAGEDYNEQFF. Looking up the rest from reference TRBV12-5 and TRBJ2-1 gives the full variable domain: DARVTQTPRHKVTEMGQEVTMRCQPILGHNTVFWYRQTMMQGLELLAYFRNRAPLDDSGMPKDRFSAEMPDATLATLKIQPSEPRDSAVYFCASGLVTRGLAGEDYNEQFFGPGTRLTVL.

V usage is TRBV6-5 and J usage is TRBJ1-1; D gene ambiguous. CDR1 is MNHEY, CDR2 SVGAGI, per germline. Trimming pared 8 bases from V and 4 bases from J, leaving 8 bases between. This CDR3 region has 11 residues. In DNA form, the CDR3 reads TGTGCCAGCGGCTCCCGCACTGAAGCTTTCTTT. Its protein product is CASGSRTEAFF.

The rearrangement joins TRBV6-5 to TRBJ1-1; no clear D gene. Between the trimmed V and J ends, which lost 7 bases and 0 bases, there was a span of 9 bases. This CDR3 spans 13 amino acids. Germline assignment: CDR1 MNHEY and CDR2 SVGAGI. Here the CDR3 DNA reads TGTGCCAGCATGAACAGAGTGAACACTGAAGCTTTCTTT. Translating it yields CASMNRVNTEAFF.

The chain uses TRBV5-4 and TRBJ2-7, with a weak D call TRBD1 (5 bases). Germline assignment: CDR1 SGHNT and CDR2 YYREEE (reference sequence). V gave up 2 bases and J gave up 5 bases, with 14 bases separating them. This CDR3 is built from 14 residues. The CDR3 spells CASSFRGTGDEQYF. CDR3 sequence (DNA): TGTGCCAGCAGCTTTAGGGGAACTGGGGACGAGCAGTACTTC.

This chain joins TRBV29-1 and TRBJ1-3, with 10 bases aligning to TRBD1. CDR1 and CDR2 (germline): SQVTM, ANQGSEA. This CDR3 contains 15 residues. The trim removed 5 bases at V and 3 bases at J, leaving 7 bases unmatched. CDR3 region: CSVMRGTGVGNTIYF. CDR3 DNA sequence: TGCAGCGTTATGCGGGGGACAGGGGTTGGAAACACCATATATTTT.

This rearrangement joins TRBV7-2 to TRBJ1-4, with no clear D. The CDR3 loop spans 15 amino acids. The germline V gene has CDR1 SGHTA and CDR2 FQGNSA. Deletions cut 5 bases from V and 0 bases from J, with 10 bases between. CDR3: CASSASVSTNEKLFF. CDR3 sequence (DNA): TGTGCCAGCAGCGCCTCAGTATCAACTAATGAAAAACTGTTTTTT.

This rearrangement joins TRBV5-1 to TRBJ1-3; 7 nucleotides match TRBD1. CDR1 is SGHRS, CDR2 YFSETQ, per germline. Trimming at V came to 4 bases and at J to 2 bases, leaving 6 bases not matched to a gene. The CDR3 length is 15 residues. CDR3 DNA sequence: TGCGCCAGCAGCGTAACAGGGGACGCTGGAAACACCATATATTTT. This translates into CASSVTGDAGNTIYF.

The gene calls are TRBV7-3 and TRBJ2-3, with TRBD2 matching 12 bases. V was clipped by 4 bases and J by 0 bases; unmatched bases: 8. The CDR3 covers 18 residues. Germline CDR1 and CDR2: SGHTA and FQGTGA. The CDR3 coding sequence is TGTGCCAGCAGCTCCGGACTAGCGGGAATGTGGAGCACAGATACGCAGTATTTT. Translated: CASSSGLAGMWSTDTQYF.

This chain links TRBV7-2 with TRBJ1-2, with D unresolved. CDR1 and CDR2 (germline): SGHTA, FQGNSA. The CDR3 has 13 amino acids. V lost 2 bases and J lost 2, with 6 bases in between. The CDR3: CASSLRENYGYTF. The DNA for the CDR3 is TGTGCCAGCAGCTTAAGGGAGAACTATGGCTACACCTTC.

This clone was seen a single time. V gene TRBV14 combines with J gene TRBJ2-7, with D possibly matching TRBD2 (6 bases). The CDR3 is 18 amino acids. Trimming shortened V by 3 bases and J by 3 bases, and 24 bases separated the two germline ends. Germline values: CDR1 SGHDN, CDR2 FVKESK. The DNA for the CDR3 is TGTGCCAGCAGCCATATCCCCCCGCGTAGCGGAGTAGTCTACGAGCAGTACTTC. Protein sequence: CASSHIPPRSGVVYEQYF.

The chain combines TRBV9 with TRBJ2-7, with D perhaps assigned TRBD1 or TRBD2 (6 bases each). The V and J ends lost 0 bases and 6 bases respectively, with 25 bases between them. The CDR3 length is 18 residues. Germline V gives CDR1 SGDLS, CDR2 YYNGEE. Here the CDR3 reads CASSVEGWGNPGASEQYF. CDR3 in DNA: TGTGCCAGCAGCGTAGAAGGGTGGGGCAATCCGGGGGCTAGCGAGCAGTACTTC.

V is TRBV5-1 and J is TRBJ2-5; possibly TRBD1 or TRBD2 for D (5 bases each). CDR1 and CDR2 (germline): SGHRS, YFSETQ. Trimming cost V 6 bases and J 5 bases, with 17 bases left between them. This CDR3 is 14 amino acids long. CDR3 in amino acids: CASNFQFREETQYF. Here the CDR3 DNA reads TGCGCCAGCAACTTCCAGTTCAGGGAGGAGACCCAGTACTTC. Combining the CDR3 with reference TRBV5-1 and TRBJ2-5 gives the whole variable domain KAGVTQTPRYLIKTRGQQVTLSCSPISGHRSVSWYQQTPGQGLQFLFEYFSETQRNKGNFPGRFSGRQFSNSRSEMNVSTLELGDSALYLCASNFQFREETQYFGPGTRLLVL.

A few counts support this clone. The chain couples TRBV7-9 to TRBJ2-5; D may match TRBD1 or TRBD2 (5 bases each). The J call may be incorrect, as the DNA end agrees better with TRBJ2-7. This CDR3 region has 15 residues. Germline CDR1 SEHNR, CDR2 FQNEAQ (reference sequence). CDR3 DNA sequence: TGTGCCAGCAGCTTAGGGTCAGGGAGTACCTACGAGCAGTACTTC. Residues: CASSLGSGSTYEQYF.

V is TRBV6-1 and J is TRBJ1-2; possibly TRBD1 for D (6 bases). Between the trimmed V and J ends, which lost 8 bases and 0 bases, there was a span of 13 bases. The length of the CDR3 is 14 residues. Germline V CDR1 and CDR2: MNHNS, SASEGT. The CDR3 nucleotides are TGTGCCAGCGGGACAACTAGATCTAACTATGGCTACACCTTC. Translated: CASGTTRSNYGYTF.

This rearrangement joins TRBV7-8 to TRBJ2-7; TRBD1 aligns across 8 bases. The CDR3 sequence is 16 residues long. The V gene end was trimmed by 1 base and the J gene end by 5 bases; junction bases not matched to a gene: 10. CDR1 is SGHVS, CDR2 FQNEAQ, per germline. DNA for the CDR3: TGTGCCAGCAGCTTAGGTCGAGAGGGACAGGACCACGAGCAGTACTTC. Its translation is CASSLGREGQDHEQYF.

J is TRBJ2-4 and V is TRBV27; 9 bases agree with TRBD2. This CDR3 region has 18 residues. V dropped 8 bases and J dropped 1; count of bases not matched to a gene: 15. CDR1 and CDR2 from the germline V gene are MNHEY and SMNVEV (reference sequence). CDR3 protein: CASGRAGGSLWAKNIQYF. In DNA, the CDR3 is TGTGCCAGCGGGAGGGCGGGAGGGAGTCTTTGGGCCAAAAACATTCAGTACTTC.

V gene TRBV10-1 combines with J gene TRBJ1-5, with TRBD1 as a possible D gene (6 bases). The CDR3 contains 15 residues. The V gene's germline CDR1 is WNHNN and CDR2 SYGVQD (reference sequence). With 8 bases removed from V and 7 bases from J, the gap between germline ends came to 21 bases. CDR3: CASHKTVDRIQPQHF. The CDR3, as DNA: TGCGCCAGCCACAAAACTGTAGACAGGATCCAGCCCCAGCATTTT.

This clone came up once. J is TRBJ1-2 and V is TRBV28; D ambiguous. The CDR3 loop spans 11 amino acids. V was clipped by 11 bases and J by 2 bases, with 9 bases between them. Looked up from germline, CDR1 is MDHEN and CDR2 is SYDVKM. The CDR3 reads CALKLNYGYTF. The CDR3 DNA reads TGTGCCCTAAAGCTAAACTATGGCTACACCTTC.

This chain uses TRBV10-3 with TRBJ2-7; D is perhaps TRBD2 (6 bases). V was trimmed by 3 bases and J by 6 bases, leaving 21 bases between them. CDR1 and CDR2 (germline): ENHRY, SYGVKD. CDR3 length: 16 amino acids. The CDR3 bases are TGTGCCATCAGTGACCCCCCGGGGGTAAAGACGTCCGAGCAGTACTTC. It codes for CAISDPPGVKTSEQYF.

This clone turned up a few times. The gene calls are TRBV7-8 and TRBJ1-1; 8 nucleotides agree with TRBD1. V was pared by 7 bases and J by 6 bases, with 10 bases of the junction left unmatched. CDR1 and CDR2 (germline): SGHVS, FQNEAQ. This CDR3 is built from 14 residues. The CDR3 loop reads CASTLDRGLPEAFF. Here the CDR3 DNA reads TGTGCCAGCACCCTAGACAGGGGTTTACCTGAAGCTTTCTTT.

The CDR3: CASSFGGSDSYGYTF. In nucleotides, the CDR3 is TGCGCCAGCAGCTTTGGGGGGAGTGATAGCTATGGCTACACCTTC. The chain has TRBV5-1 and TRBJ1-2, with a weak D call TRBD1 (5 bases). Deletions cut 2 bases from V and 4 bases from J, with 15 bases between. The germline CDR1 and CDR2 sequences are SGHRS and YFSETQ. This CDR3 has 15 amino acids.

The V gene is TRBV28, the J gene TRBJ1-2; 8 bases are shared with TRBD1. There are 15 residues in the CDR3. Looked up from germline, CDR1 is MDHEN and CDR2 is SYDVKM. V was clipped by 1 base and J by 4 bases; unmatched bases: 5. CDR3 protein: CASSLSRQGSYGYTF. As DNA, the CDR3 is TGTGCCAGCAGTTTATCTCGACAGGGGAGCTATGGCTACACCTTC.

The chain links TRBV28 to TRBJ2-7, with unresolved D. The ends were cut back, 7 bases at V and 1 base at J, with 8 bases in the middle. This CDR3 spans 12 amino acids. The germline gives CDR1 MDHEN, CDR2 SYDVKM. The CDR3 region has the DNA TGTGCCAGCATTGGGTATTCCTACGAGCAGTACTTC. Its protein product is CASIGYSYEQYF.